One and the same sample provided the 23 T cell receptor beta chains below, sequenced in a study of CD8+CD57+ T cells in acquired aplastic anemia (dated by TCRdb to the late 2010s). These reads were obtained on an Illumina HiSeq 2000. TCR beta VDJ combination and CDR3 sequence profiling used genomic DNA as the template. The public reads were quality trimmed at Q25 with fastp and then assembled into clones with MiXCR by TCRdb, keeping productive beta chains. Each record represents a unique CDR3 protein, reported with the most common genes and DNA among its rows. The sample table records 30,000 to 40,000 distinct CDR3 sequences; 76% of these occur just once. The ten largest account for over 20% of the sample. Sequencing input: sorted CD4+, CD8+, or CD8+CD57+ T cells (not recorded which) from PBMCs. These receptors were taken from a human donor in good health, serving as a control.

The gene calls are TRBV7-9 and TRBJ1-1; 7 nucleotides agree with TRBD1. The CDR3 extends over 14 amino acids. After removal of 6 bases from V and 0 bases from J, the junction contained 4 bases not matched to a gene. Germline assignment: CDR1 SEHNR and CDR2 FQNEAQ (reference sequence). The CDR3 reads CASRQGQVNTEAFF. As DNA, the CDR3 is TGTGCCAGCAGACAAGGACAGGTGAACACTGAAGCTTTCTTT.

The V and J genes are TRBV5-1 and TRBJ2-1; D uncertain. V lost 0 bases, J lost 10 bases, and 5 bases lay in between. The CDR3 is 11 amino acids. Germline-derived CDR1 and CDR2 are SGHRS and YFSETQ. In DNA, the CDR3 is TGCGCCAGCAGCTTGGAGGCAGAGCAGTTCTTC. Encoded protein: CASSLEAEQFF.

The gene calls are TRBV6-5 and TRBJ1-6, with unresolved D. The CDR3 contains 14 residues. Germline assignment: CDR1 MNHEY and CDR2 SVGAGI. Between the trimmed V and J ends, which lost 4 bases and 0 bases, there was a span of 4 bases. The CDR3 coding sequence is TGTGCCAGCAGTTCGAGCTCCTATAATTCACCCCTCCACTTT. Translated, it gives CASSSSSYNSPLHF.

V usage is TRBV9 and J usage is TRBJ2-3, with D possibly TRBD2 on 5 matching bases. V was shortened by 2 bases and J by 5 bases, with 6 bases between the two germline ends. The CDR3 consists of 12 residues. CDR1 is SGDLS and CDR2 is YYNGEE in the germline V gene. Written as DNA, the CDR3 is TGTGCCAGCAGCGTCGGAGGAGATACGCAGTATTTT. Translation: CASSVGGDTQYF.

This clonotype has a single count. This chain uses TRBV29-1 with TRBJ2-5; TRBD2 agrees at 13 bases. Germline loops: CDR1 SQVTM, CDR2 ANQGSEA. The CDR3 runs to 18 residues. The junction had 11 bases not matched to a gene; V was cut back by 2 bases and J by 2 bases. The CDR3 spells CSVEKILPGLAGQETQYF. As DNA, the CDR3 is TGCAGCGTTGAAAAAATTCTCCCGGGACTAGCGGGACAAGAGACCCAGTACTTC. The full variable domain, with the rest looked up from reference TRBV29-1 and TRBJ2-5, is SAVISQKPSRDICQRGTSLTIQCQVDSQVTMMFWYRQQPGQSLTLIATANQGSEATYESGFVIDKFPISRPNLTFSTLTVSNMSPEDSSIYLCSVEKILPGLAGQETQYFGPGTRLLVL.

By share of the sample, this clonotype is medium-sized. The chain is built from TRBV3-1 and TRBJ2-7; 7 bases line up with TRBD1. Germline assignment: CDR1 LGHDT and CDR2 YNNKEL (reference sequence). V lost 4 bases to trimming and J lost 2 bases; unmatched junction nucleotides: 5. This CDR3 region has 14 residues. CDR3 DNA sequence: TGTGCCAGCAGCCTCCGGGACAGCACCTACGAGCAGTACTTC. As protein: CASSLRDSTYEQYF.

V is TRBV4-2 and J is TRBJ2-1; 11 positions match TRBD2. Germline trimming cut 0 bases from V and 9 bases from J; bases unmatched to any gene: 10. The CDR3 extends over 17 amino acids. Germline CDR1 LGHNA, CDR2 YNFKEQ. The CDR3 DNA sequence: TGTGCCAGCAGCCAAGATAGGAGGCTAGCGGGAGGATCTGAGCAGTTCTTC. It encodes CASSQDRRLAGGSEQFF.

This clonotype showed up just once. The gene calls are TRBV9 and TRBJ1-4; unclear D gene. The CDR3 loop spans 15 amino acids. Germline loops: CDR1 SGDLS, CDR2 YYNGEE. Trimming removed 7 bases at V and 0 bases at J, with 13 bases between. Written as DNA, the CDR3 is TGTGCCAGCGGGGTTGGGGATGCAACTAATGAAAAACTGTTTTTT. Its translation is CASGVGDATNEKLFF.

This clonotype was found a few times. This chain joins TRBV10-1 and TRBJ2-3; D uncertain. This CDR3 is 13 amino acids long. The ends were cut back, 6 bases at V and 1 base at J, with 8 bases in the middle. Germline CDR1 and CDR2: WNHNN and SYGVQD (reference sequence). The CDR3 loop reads CASRGSGTDTQYF. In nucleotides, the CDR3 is TGCGCCAGCAGGGGTTCGGGCACAGATACGCAGTATTTT.

The CDR3 protein is CASGLGQGTHEQYF. In DNA form, the CDR3 reads TGTGCTAGTGGTTTGGGGCAGGGGACCCACGAGCAGTACTTC. The chain couples TRBV12-5 to TRBJ2-7; tentatively, D is TRBD1 (6 bases). The ends were cut back, 1 base at V and 5 bases at J, with 12 bases in the middle. The CDR3 spans 14 residues. From germline, CDR1 is LGHNT and CDR2 FRNRAP.

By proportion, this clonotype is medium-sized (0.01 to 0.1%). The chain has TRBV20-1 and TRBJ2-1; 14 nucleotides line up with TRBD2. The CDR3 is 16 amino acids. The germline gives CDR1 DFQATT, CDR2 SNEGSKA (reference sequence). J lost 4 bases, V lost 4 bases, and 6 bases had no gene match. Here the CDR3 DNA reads TGCAGTGCTATCAAGAGGACTAGCGGGGGGTACAATGAGCAGTTCTTC. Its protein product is CSAIKRTSGGYNEQFF.

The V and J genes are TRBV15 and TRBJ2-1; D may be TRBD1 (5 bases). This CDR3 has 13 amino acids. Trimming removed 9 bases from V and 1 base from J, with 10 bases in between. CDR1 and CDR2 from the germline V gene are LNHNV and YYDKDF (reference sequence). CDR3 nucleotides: TGTGCCACAGGGGTAGAGTCCTACAATGAGCAGTTCTTC. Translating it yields CATGVESYNEQFF. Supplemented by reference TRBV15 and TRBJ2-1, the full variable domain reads DAMVIQNPRYQVTQFGKPVTLSCSQTLNHNVMYWYQQKSSQAPKLLFHYYDKDFNNEADTPDNFQSRRPNTSFCFLDIRSPGLGDTAMYLCATGVESYNEQFFGPGTRLTVL.

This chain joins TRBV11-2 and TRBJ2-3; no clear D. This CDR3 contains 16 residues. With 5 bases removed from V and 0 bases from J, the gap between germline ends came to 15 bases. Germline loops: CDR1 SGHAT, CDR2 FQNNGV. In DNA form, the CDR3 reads TGTGCCAGCAGCCGCCACGGGCAGGAGAGCACAGATACGCAGTATTTT. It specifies CASSRHGQESTDTQYF.

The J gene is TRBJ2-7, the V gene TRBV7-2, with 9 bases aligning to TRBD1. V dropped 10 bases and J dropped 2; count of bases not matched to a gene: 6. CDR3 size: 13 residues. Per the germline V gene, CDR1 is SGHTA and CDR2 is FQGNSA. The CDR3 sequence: CATGQGITYEQYF. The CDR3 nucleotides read TGTGCCACAGGACAGGGGATCACCTACGAGCAGTACTTC.

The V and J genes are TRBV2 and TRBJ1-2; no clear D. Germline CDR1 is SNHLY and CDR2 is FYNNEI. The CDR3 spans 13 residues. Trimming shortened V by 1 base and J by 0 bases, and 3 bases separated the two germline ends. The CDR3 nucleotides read TGTGCCAGCAGTGAAGGGGCTAACTATGGCTACACCTTC. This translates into CASSEGANYGYTF.

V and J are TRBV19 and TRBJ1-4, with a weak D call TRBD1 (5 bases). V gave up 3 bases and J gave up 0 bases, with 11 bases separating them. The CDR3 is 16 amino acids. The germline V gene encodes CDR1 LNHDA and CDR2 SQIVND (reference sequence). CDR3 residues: CASSIGTVATNEKLFF. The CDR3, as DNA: TGTGCCAGTAGTATCGGGACGGTTGCAACTAATGAAAAACTGTTTTTT. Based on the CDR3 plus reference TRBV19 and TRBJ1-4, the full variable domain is DGGITQSPKYLFRKEGQNVTLSCEQNLNHDAMYWYRQDPGQGLRLIYYSQIVNDFQKGDIAEGYSVSREKKESFPLTVTSAQKNPTAFYLCASSIGTVATNEKLFFGSGTQLSVL.

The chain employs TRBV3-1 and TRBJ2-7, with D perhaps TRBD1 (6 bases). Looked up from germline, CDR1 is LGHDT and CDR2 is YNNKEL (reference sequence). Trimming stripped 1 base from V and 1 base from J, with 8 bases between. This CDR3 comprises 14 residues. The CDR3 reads CASSQVGTSYEQYF. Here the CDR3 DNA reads TGTGCCAGCAGCCAAGTAGGGACATCCTACGAGCAGTACTTC.

The CDR3 region is CSVGRSNTGELFF. The DNA of the CDR3 is TGCAGCGTTGGCCGCAGTAACACCGGGGAGCTGTTTTTT. The chain combines TRBV29-1 with TRBJ2-2; D gene uncertain. V shed 4 bases and J shed 2 bases, with 8 bases lying between them. Per the germline V gene, CDR1 is SQVTM and CDR2 is ANQGSEA. The CDR3 contains 13 residues.

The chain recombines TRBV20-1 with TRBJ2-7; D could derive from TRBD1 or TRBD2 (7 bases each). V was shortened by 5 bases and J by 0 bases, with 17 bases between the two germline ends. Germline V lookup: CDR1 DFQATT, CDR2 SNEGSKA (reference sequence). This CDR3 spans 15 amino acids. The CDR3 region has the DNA TGCAGTGCTGGAGCCCAGGGGGGGAGCTCCTACGAGCAGTACTTC. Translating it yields CSAGAQGGSSYEQYF.

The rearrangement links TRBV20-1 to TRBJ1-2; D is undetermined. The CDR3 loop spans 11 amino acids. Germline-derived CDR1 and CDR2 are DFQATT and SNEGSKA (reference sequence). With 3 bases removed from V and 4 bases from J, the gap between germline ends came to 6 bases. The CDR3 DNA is TGCAGTGCTAGGGAGCTCTATGGCTACACCTTC. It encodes CSARELYGYTF.

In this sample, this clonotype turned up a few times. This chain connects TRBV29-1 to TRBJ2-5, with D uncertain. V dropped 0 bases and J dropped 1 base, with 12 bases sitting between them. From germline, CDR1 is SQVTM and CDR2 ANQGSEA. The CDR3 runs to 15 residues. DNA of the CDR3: TGCAGCGTTGAAGATCGAGGTGGATCCCAAGAGACCCAGTACTTC. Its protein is CSVEDRGGSQETQYF.

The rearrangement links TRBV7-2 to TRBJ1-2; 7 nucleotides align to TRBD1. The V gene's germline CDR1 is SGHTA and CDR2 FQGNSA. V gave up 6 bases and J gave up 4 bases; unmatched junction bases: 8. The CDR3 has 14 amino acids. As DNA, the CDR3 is TGTGCCAGCAGTTACGGACAGGCCATCTATGGCTACACCTTC. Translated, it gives CASSYGQAIYGYTF.

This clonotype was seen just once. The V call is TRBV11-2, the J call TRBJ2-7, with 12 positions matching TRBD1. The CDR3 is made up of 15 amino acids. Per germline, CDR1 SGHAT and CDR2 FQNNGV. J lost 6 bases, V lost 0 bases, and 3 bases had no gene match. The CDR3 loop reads CASSLEGTGGFEQYF. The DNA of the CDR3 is TGTGCCAGCAGCTTAGAGGGGACAGGGGGCTTCGAGCAGTACTTC.